This T cell receptor beta chain was captured by sequencing in a study of T cells in Graves' hyperthyroidism and ophthalmopathy. Notes on the study in general: In the blood, most expanded thyroid clonotypes above 0.001 appeared as well.

V lost 0 bases and J 3 bases, leaving 8 bases between the germline ends. CDR1 and CDR2 (germline): LNHNV, YYDKDF (reference sequence). The CDR3 covers 15 residues. What was amplified from RNA transcripts were TCR beta CDR3 regions. The primer set for the first-round RT-PCR of the TCR CDR3 was HTBI. MiXCR, applied by TCRdb to the multiplex PCR reads, yields one record per CDR3 protein. The sample carries 690,000 or so distinct CDR3 sequences, over 15% recorded once. Concerning this clonotype itself: The antigen is undetermined.

Lactation, pregnancy, other autoimmune disease or uncontrolled infection excluded patients. The sequence was collected from a woman in her forties or fifties with Graves' hyperthyroidism that later progressed to Graves' ophthalmopathy. The sequenced sample was blood. V and J are TRBV15 and TRBJ1-4; D is perhaps TRBD1 (5 bases). This CDR3 reads CATSREQGANEKLFF. CDR3 in DNA: TGTGCCACCAGCAGAGAGCAGGGAGCTAATGAAAAACTGTTTTTT.